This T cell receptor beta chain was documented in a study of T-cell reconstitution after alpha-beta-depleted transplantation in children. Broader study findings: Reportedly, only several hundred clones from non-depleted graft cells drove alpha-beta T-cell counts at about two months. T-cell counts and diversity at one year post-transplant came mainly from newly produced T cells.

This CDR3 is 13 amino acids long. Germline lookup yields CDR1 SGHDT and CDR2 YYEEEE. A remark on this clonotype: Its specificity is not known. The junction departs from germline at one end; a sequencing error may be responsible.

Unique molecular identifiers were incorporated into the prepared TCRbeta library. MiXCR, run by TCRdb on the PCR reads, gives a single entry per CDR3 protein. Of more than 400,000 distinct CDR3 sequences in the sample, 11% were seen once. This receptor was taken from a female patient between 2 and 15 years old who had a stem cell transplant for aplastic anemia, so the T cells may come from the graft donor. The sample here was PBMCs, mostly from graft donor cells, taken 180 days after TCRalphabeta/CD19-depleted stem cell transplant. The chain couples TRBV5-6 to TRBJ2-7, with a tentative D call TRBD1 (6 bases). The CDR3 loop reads CASSQVVGQLIHF. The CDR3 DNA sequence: TGTGCCAGCAGCCAGGTCGTGGGACAATTAATCCATTTC.